The 20 T cell receptor beta chains listed next were all sequenced from one sample in a study of Ad26.COV2.S vaccination and SARS-CoV-2 variants. Treatment: around 19 received Ad26.COV2.S at low or high dose, single or two shots; roughly 5 received placebo; per-sample allocation not given. Repertoires come from day 63 after the first vaccine or placebo injection. Assay: immunoSEQ multiplex PCR; the TCRdb copy retains only in-frame clones and omits some. The sample holds some 400,000 clones, about nine tenths seen once. Specimen: peripheral blood, collected in a trial of Ad26.COV2.S vaccine versus placebo. These receptors all come from a person between 18 and 60 years old who received the Ad26.COV2.S COVID-19 vaccine or a placebo.

This rearrangement joins TRBV11-3 to TRBJ2-3; tentatively, D is TRBD2 (6 bases). Per germline, CDR1 SGHNT and CDR2 YENEEA. The CDR3 sequence is 14 residues long. V gave up 3 bases and J gave up 5 bases, with 12 bases separating them. The CDR3 DNA follows: TGTGCCAGCAGCTTTGGGACTGCTCGAGATACGCAGTATTTT. Amino acid sequence: CASSFGTARDTQYF. The entire variable domain, with the rest obtained from reference TRBV11-3 and TRBJ2-3, is as follows: EAGVVQSPRYKIIEKKQPVAFWCNPISGHNTLYWYLQNLGQGPELLIRYENEEAVDDSQLPKDRFSAERLKGVDSTLKIQPAELGDSAVYLCASSFGTARDTQYFGPGTRLTVL.

Written as DNA, the CDR3 is TGTGCCAGCAGCTGGGGACAGGGGGCCGGGACTGAAGCTTTCTTT. Translation: CASSWGQGAGTEAFF. V usage is TRBV7-2 and J usage is TRBJ1-1, with TRBD1 matching 12 bases. CDR1 and CDR2 (germline): SGHTA, FQGNSA. CDR3 length: 15 residues. Trimming removed 4 bases from V and 5 bases from J; junction bases left unmatched: 5.

V and J are TRBV12-3 or TRBV12-4 and TRBJ2-7; D is possibly TRBD1 or TRBD2 (5 bases each). The CDR3 is made up of 13 amino acids. V lost 6 bases and J lost 7, with 16 bases in between. CDR3 bases: TGTGCCAGCAGCGGGGCTAGTTTGAGGGAGCAGTACTTC. The encoded protein is CASSGASLREQYF.

The chain recombines TRBV7-2 with TRBJ1-6; tentatively, D is TRBD1 (5 bases). The CDR3 totals 14 residues. V was cut by 1 base and J by 6 bases, with 7 bases left in between. CDR1 SGHTA and CDR2 FQGNSA come from the germline V gene. The CDR3 protein is CASSLVRVNSPLHF. CDR3 sequence (DNA): TGTGCCAGCAGCTTAGTCAGGGTTAATTCACCCCTCCACTTT.

The chain links TRBV19 to TRBJ2-7; 9 nucleotides align to TRBD2. CDR1 LNHDA and CDR2 SQIVND come from the germline V gene (reference sequence). The CDR3 is 16 residues long. V gave up 5 bases and J gave up 4 bases; unmatched junction bases: 12. The CDR3 loop is CASSHLSAGGAYEQYF. CDR3 nucleotide sequence: TGTGCCAGTAGTCATCTTTCGGCGGGAGGGGCTTACGAGCAGTACTTC.

The V call is TRBV7-2, the J call TRBJ2-7; tentatively, D is TRBD2 (5 bases). In germline, CDR1 is SGHTA, CDR2 FQGNSA. The germline V and J ends were trimmed by 5 bases and 5 bases, with 25 bases remaining between them. The CDR3 sequence is 17 residues long. The CDR3 is CASSPRPRDYVLHEQYF. The CDR3 DNA follows: TGTGCCAGCAGCCCCCGCCCCCGGGATTACGTACTCCACGAGCAGTACTTC.

This rearrangement joins TRBV28 to TRBJ1-2; D call uncertain. This CDR3 spans 13 amino acids. The V gene's germline CDR1 is MDHEN and CDR2 SYDVKM. V lost 10 bases to trimming and J lost 2 bases, with 14 bases between them. The CDR3 DNA reads TGTGCCACCCACCTGCCGGGGAACTATGGCTACACCTTC. It yields the protein CATHLPGNYGYTF.

This chain links TRBV11-2 with TRBJ2-5; no firm D call. The CDR3 loop spans 14 amino acids. Between the trimmed V and J ends, which lost 5 bases and 1 base, there was a span of 11 bases. CDR1 SGHAT and CDR2 FQNNGV come from the germline V gene. This CDR3 reads CASSPDTFQETQYF. The CDR3 DNA sequence: TGTGCCAGCAGCCCCGACACGTTCCAAGAGACCCAGTACTTC.

The table lists this clone with a count of one. The gene calls are TRBV19 and TRBJ1-2; D gene unclear. The CDR3 is 12 residues long. Deletions cut 0 bases from V and 6 bases from J, with 5 bases between. Germline values: CDR1 LNHDA, CDR2 SQIVND (reference sequence). As DNA, the CDR3 is TGTGCCAGTAGTATAGACCGAAATGGCTACACCTTC. Its translation is CASSIDRNGYTF.

This clone was counted at least ten times. This chain connects TRBV7-2 to TRBJ1-5; unclear D gene. Trimming removed 3 bases from V and 4 bases from J, with 10 bases in between. In germline, CDR1 is SGHTA, CDR2 FQGNSA. The CDR3 runs 14 residues. CDR3 residues: CASSFAGVNQPQHF. The CDR3 bases are TGTGCCAGCAGCTTCGCAGGAGTGAATCAGCCCCAGCATTTT.

The chain couples TRBV20-1 to TRBJ2-7; possible D gene TRBD2, 5 bases. The CDR3 sequence is 10 residues long. Trimming cost V 4 bases and J 7 bases, with 8 bases left between them. CDR1 is DFQATT and CDR2 is SNEGSKA in the germline V gene (reference sequence). CDR3 amino acids: CSANREEQYF. For the CDR3, the DNA is TGCAGTGCTAATAGGGAGGAGCAGTACTTC.

The chain has TRBV6-1 and TRBJ2-6; 13 nucleotides match TRBD2. Germline CDR1 MNHNS, CDR2 SASEGT. The CDR3 has 16 amino acids. With 4 bases clipped from V and 3 bases from J, the junction kept 0 bases outside the gene matches. CDR3 loop: CASSGTSGSGANVLTF. The DNA of the CDR3 is TGTGCCAGCAGTGGGACTAGCGGGAGTGGGGCCAACGTCCTGACTTTC.

The chain joins TRBV19 to TRBJ2-4; 7 nucleotides align to TRBD2. Unmatched junction bases numbered 10, after V lost 6 bases and J lost 5 bases. This CDR3 has 15 residues. Germline CDR1 reads LNHDA; CDR2 reads SQIVND (reference sequence). The DNA for the CDR3 is TGTGCCAGTAGCTCGATGGGGGGGGTCGAAAACATTCAGTACTTC. Translated: CASSSMGGVENIQYF.

V usage is TRBV27 and J usage is TRBJ1-1, with D maybe TRBD1 (5 bases). Germline CDR1 is MNHEY and CDR2 is SMNVEV (reference sequence). V lost 8 bases and J 5 bases, leaving 12 bases between the germline ends. This CDR3 contains 12 residues. The CDR3 is CASGAGLTEAFF. The CDR3 coding sequence is TGTGCCAGCGGGGCAGGGCTGACTGAAGCTTTCTTT.

The V call is TRBV7-9, the J call TRBJ1-2; D is unclear. Germline CDR1 SEHNR, CDR2 FQNEAQ (reference sequence). Trimming cost V 4 bases and J 7 bases, with 7 bases left between them. There are 11 residues in the CDR3. CDR3 protein: CASSSDGGYTF. DNA for the CDR3: TGTGCCAGCAGCTCGGACGGTGGCTACACCTTC. Full variable domain (missing parts from reference TRBV7-9 and TRBJ1-2): DTGVSQNPRHKITKRGQNVTFRCDPISEHNRLYWYRQTLGQGPEFLTYFQNEAQLEKSRLLSDRFSAERPKGSFSTLEIQRTEQGDSAMYLCASSSDGGYTFGSGTRLTVV.

CDR3 DNA sequence: TGTGCCAGCAGCCCAGGGCTTGAGTCCCGGGATGAAAAACTGTTTTTT. Translating it yields CASSPGLESRDEKLFF. The chain has TRBV7-9 and TRBJ1-4; tentative D call: TRBD1 (5 bases). Germline V gene lookup returns CDR1 SEHNR and CDR2 FQNEAQ (reference sequence). The V end lost 5 bases, the J end lost 6 bases, and 19 bases lay between the germline ends. CDR3 length equals 16 residues.

The V and J genes are TRBV5-5 and TRBJ1-4; D is unresolved. Trimming removed 1 base at V and 8 bases at J, with 6 bases between. The CDR3 extends over 12 amino acids. In germline, CDR1 is SGHKS, CDR2 YYEKEE (reference sequence). As DNA, the CDR3 is TGTGCCAGCAGCTTGACACAAGAAAAACTGTTTTTT. It yields the protein CASSLTQEKLFF.

This chain uses TRBV27 with TRBJ2-1; the D gene could be TRBD1 or TRBD2 (5 bases each). V was clipped by 3 bases and J by 0 bases, with 12 bases between them. CDR1 is MNHEY, CDR2 SMNVEV, per germline (reference sequence). CDR3 length: 16 amino acids. The CDR3 is CASSFFGAVSYNEQFF. DNA of the CDR3: TGTGCCAGCAGTTTTTTCGGGGCCGTCTCCTACAATGAGCAGTTCTTC.

CDR3 amino acids: CASSYPGRISGNTIYF. CDR3 sequence (DNA): TGTGCCAGCAGCTACCCGGGACGGATCTCTGGAAACACCATATATTTT. V gene TRBV11-2 combines with J gene TRBJ1-3; D is perhaps TRBD1 (5 bases). V was pared by 4 bases and J by 0 bases, with 13 bases between. The CDR3 consists of 16 residues. Germline V gene lookup returns CDR1 SGHAT and CDR2 FQNNGV.

J is TRBJ2-6 and V is TRBV12-5; 9 nucleotides match TRBD1. V was clipped by 3 bases and J by 2 bases; unmatched bases: 8. This CDR3 region has 18 residues. Germline V gene sequence: CDR1 LGHNT, CDR2 FRNRAP. Here the CDR3 DNA reads TGTGCTAGTGGTTTTTTGCAACAGGGGGCGACTGGGGCCAACGTCCTGACTTTC. Translating it yields CASGFLQQGATGANVLTF.